Shown below are 4 T cell receptor beta chains from a single sample sequenced in a study of molecular identifiers for immune sequencing clone quantification. TCRdb reanalysed the PCR reads using MiXCR and keeps one entry per CDR3 protein. The sample lists about half a million distinct CDR3 sequences; 20% to 25% were seen once. The sequenced sample was naive CD8+ T cells from blood, with Jurkat cell RNA spiked in. Sample subset: FACS-sorted CD8+CD4-CCR7+CD45RA+ naive T cells. Source of these receptors: a human donor in good health. Some libraries in this study had Jurkat cell RNA spiked in.

On this clonotype itself: Being one base from a much bigger clone, this may be a read error. The chain combines TRBV7-9 with TRBJ2-7, with 7 positions matching TRBD2. J gave up 3 bases and V 10 bases, and 9 bases lay outside the gene matches. CDR3 length: 13 residues. Germline V gene sequence: CDR1 SEHNR, CDR2 FQNEAQ (reference sequence). CDR3 amino acids: CAITVWGGYEQYF. CDR3 bases: TGTGCCATCACGGTCTGGGGGGGCTACGAGCAGTACTTC.

Ten or more counts support this clonotype. The rearrangement links TRBV25-1 to TRBJ2-7; D gene unclear. This CDR3 has 12 amino acids. The germline CDR1 and CDR2 sequences are MGHDK and SYGVNS. Trimming removed 5 bases at V and 5 bases at J, with 10 bases between. CDR3 bases: TGTGCCAGCAGTTATAGTACCCACGAGCAGTACTTC. Translation: CASSYSTHEQYF.

This clonotype was counted a single time. The V gene is TRBV6-6, the J gene TRBJ2-5; 9 bases fit TRBD2. The V segment lost 8 bases and the J segment 2 bases; nucleotides outside the gene matches: 6. The CDR3 consists of 14 residues. Germline CDR1 and CDR2: MNHNY and SVGAGI (reference sequence). The CDR3 nucleotides read TGTGCCAGCTTAATCGCGGGGGGGCAAGAGACCCAGTACTTC. It yields the protein CASLIAGGQETQYF.

With regard to this clonotype: A read error is possible here, since a much larger clone lies one base away. The rearrangement joins TRBV2 to TRBJ2-7; D is unclear. Per the germline V gene, CDR1 is SNHLY and CDR2 is FYNNEI. CDR3 size: 13 residues. As DNA, the CDR3 is TGTGCCAACAGTCGGCAGGAGTCCTACGAGCAGTACTTC. It yields the protein CANSRQESYEQYF.